One sample yielded the 21 T cell receptor beta chains listed below, sequenced in a study of blood T cell repertoires in COVID-19. Method: immunoSEQ multiplex PCR; TCRdb's copy keeps in-frame clones and lacks some. The table lists 160,000 or so clones, roughly 90% of them singletons. The sequencing input was peripheral blood. The receptor set was obtained from a man between 60 and 75 years old with acute or convalescent COVID-19.

The chain employs TRBV7-8 and TRBJ1-1; 7 positions agree with TRBD1. From germline, CDR1 is SGHVS and CDR2 FQNEAQ. The V gene end was trimmed by 0 bases and the J gene end by 4 bases; junction bases not matched to a gene: 8. The CDR3 totals 16 residues. CDR3 sequence (DNA): TGTGCCAGCAGCTTAGCGAGGGCAGGGGGACGCACTGAAGCTTTCTTT. Translated: CASSLARAGGRTEAFF.

This chain links TRBV4-1 with TRBJ2-1; weak D call: TRBD2 (7 bases). CDR1 and CDR2 from the germline V gene are MGHRA and YSYEKL. This CDR3 has 14 amino acids. The ends were cut back, 1 base at V and 9 bases at J, with 13 bases in the middle. The CDR3 sequence is CASSQGGGLPEQFF. CDR3 DNA: TGCGCCAGCAGCCAAGGGGGGGGCTTGCCTGAGCAGTTCTTC.

This chain links TRBV14 with TRBJ1-2, with no clear D. This CDR3 contains 14 residues. Trimming cost V 0 bases and J 1 base, with 6 bases left between them. The germline CDR1 and CDR2 sequences are SGHDN and FVKESK. In DNA form, the CDR3 reads TGTGCCAGCAGCCAAGATCCGGTTAACTATGGCTACACCTTC. Translating gives CASSQDPVNYGYTF. Drawing the rest from reference TRBV14 and TRBJ1-2, the complete variable domain is EAGVTQFPSHSVIEKGQTVTLRCDPISGHDNLYWYRRVMGKEIKFLLHFVKESKQDESGMPNNRFLAERTGGTYSTLKVQPAELEDSGVYFCASSQDPVNYGYTFGSGTRLTVV.

The genes are TRBV2 and TRBJ2-7; D uncertain. The V and J ends lost 3 bases and 11 bases respectively, with 14 bases between them. Per the germline V gene, CDR1 is SNHLY and CDR2 is FYNNEI. The CDR3 totals 12 residues. CDR3 sequence reads: CASSDDTTQEYF. DNA of the CDR3: TGTGCCAGCAGTGACGACACAACCCAGGAGTACTTC.

V and J are TRBV24-1 and TRBJ2-2; TRBD1 aligns across 8 bases. V shed 5 bases and J 5 bases; nucleotides not matched to a gene: 9. The germline V gene encodes CDR1 KGHDR and CDR2 SFDVKD. The CDR3 loop spans 16 amino acids. The CDR3 bases are TGTGCCACCAGTGCCCCGGACAGGGATCGGACCGGGGAGCTGTTTTTT. Its translation: CATSAPDRDRTGELFF.

The rearrangement joins TRBV7-2 to TRBJ2-7; 8 nucleotides agree with TRBD1. V was pared by 4 bases and J by 4 bases, with 3 bases of the junction left unmatched. Germline V gene lookup returns CDR1 SGHTA and CDR2 FQGNSA. The CDR3 sequence is 13 residues long. The CDR3 region has the DNA TGTGCCAGCAGCTCCTACAGGGGGTACGAGCAGTACTTC. This sequence encodes CASSSYRGYEQYF.

This chain uses TRBV2 with TRBJ1-3, with D possibly being TRBD1 (5 bases). Germline values: CDR1 SNHLY, CDR2 FYNNEI. The V end lost 7 bases, the J end lost 4 bases, and 17 bases lay between the germline ends. The CDR3 is 15 residues long. CDR3 in DNA: TGTGCCAGCACCCTAGGGGCGGCGAGGGGAAACACCATATATTTT. Its protein product is CASTLGAARGNTIYF.

V is TRBV10-3 and J is TRBJ1-2, with unresolved D. CDR1 ENHRY and CDR2 SYGVKD come from the germline V gene. The CDR3 is 13 amino acids. V was clipped by 6 bases and J by 4 bases, with 12 bases between them. The CDR3 DNA reads TGTGCCATCAGCTCTGAGGGATTCTATGGCTACACCTTC. Translation gives CAISSEGFYGYTF.

A single count supports this clone. In the same sample, other DNA sequences code for this CDR3. The chain joins TRBV18 to TRBJ1-5; 8 bases agree with TRBD1. Losses at the gene ends were 2 bases for V and 1 base for J; bases not matched to a gene: 1. Germline-derived CDR1 and CDR2 are KGHSH and LQKENI. The length of the CDR3 is 15 residues. The DNA of the CDR3 is TGTGCCAGCTCACCAGGACAGGGAAGCAATCAGCCCCAGCATTTT. Amino acids: CASSPGQGSNQPQHF.

This rearrangement joins TRBV5-4 to TRBJ1-6; TRBD1 agrees at 11 bases. V lost 6 bases, J lost 10 bases, and 6 bases stayed unmatched. The CDR3 consists of 14 residues. Germline V gene sequence: CDR1 SGHNT, CDR2 YYREEE (reference sequence). The CDR3 loop is CASTLDRGHSPLHF. The CDR3 DNA follows: TGTGCCAGCACCCTGGACAGGGGGCACTCACCCCTCCACTTT.

This chain links TRBV2 with TRBJ2-6; D perhaps matches TRBD2 (6 bases). Trimming removed 5 bases from V and 0 bases from J, with 11 bases in between. This CDR3 has 16 residues. In germline, CDR1 is SNHLY, CDR2 FYNNEI. The DNA of the CDR3 is TGTGCCAGCAGTCCCCCGGAGGGCTCTGGGGCCAACGTCCTGACTTTC. Its translation is CASSPPEGSGANVLTF.

This rearrangement joins TRBV10-3 to TRBJ2-5; 12 positions agree with TRBD1. V lost 7 bases and J lost 1; bases outside the gene matches: 7. CDR1 and CDR2 from the germline V gene are ENHRY and SYGVKD. The CDR3 covers 16 residues. The CDR3 region is CAITSGTGGGQETQYF. Here the CDR3 DNA reads TGTGCCATCACCTCCGGGACAGGGGGCGGCCAAGAGACCCAGTACTTC.

The V and J genes are TRBV19 and TRBJ1-1, with TRBD1 matching over 8 bases. J was trimmed by 3 bases and V by 6 bases; bases with no gene match: 9. Germline V CDR1 and CDR2: LNHDA, SQIVND (reference sequence). The CDR3 is made up of 15 amino acids. The CDR3 loop reads CASSPRQGTYTEAFF. The CDR3 region has the DNA TGTGCCAGTAGCCCCAGACAGGGGACCTACACTGAAGCTTTCTTT.

The rearrangement links TRBV6-5 to TRBJ2-2; 11 bases match TRBD2. The V gene end was trimmed by 1 base and the J gene end by 7 bases; junction bases not matched to a gene: 5. The CDR3 has 16 amino acids. The V gene's germline CDR1 is MNHEY and CDR2 SVGAGI. CDR3 loop: CASSYLAGGPSGELFF. Here the CDR3 DNA reads TGTGCCAGCAGTTACTTAGCGGGGGGGCCGAGCGGGGAGCTGTTTTTT.

The V gene is TRBV4-1, the J gene TRBJ1-5; a possible D gene is TRBD1 (6 bases). The V gene's germline CDR1 is MGHRA and CDR2 YSYEKL. Between the trimmed V and J ends, which lost 4 bases and 0 bases, there was a span of 10 bases. The CDR3 has 15 residues. The CDR3 sequence is CASSLTGSSNQPQHF. The CDR3 nucleotides read TGCGCCAGCAGCCTCACAGGGTCTAGCAATCAGCCCCAGCATTTT.

The genes are TRBV19 and TRBJ1-5; 12 bases are a match to TRBD1. Losses at the gene ends were 5 bases for V and 3 bases for J; bases not matched to a gene: 17. The CDR3 length is 20 residues. CDR1 is LNHDA and CDR2 is SQIVND in the germline V gene (reference sequence). CDR3 DNA sequence: TGTGCCAGTAGTCCAGCCCGGGACAGGGGGCTCGTGAGGCCCAATCAGCCCCAGCATTTT. Translating gives CASSPARDRGLVRPNQPQHF.

The V call is TRBV4-1, the J call TRBJ1-2, with TRBD1 as a possible D gene (5 bases). Trimming cost V 0 bases and J 1 base, with 15 bases left between them. Looked up from germline, CDR1 is MGHRA and CDR2 is YSYEKL. This CDR3 has 17 residues. CDR3 in amino acids: CASSQDPHGALNYGYTF. CDR3 DNA: TGCGCCAGCAGCCAAGACCCCCATGGGGCACTTAACTATGGCTACACCTTC.

The chain is built from TRBV2 and TRBJ1-2; no firm D call. The CDR3 runs 13 residues. Per the germline V gene, CDR1 is SNHLY and CDR2 is FYNNEI. Trimming took 3 bases from V and 4 from J, leaving 9 bases between them. CDR3 nucleotide sequence: TGTGCCAGCAGTGAGTTGGGCTCCTATGGCTACACCTTC. This codes for CASSELGSYGYTF. Variable domain in full (rest from reference TRBV2 and TRBJ1-2): EPEVTQTPSHQVTQMGQEVILRCVPISNHLYFYWYRQILGQKVEFLVSFYNNEISEKSEIFDDQFSVERPDGSNFTLKIRSTKLEDSAMYFCASSELGSYGYTFGSGTRLTVV.

This clone was seen more than once but under ten times. The chain is built from TRBV11-3 and TRBJ2-6; 7 nucleotides align to TRBD1. J lost 11 bases, V lost 4 bases, and 5 bases had no gene match. This CDR3 is built from 13 residues. Germline loops: CDR1 SGHNT, CDR2 YENEEA. The CDR3 region is CASSSRGQDVLTF. CDR3 nucleotide sequence: TGTGCCAGCAGCTCGAGGGGGCAGGACGTCCTGACTTTC.

The chain employs TRBV3-1 (or the pseudogene TRBV3-2) and TRBJ2-3; TRBD2 might be the D (5 bases). There are 16 residues in the CDR3. Trimming pared 4 bases from V and 6 bases from J, leaving 20 bases between. CDR1 is LGHDT, CDR2 YNNKEL, per germline (reference sequence). CDR3 sequence: CASSLEFQRSRDTQYF. The CDR3 coding sequence is TGTGCCAGCAGCCTAGAGTTCCAGCGGTCGCGGGATACGCAGTATTTT.

The genes are TRBV18 and TRBJ1-6; a weak D match, TRBD1 (6 bases). V was shortened by 5 bases and J by 7 bases, with 12 bases between the two germline ends. This CDR3 is built from 14 residues. The V gene's germline CDR1 is KGHSH and CDR2 LQKENI. The DNA for the CDR3 is TGTGCCAGCTCAGCAAGCCAGGGGAATTCACCCCTCCACTTT. Amino acids: CASSASQGNSPLHF.